This TCR beta chain was profiled in a study of T cell repertoires in cytomegalovirus infection. Study-wide background: CMV infection and matching HLA type were both indicated by public TCR beta signatures. Whole-study results and caveats: Individuals carrying CMV plus the relevant HLA were identified by cumulative frequency of public TCR beta families. HLA-C-restricted CMV-specific TCR beta clonotypes prevailed in the ex vivo response.

The V gene lost 3 bases and the J gene lost 7 bases, with 7 bases spanning the gap. This CDR3 has 13 residues. Comments on this clonotype: The antigen is unknown.

One entry per CDR3 protein results from TCRdb running MiXCR on the reads. The sample lists approximately 750,000 distinct CDR3 sequences; roughly 35% were seen once. The rearrangement uses TRBV12-3 or TRBV12-4 and TRBJ1-6; D call uncertain. The clonotype was recovered from a human donor in good health (CMV status not recorded). Some clones in this sample may be carry-over from other donors' samples. Sequencing was carried out using PBMCs. CDR3 sequence (DNA): TGTGCCAGCAGTTTCGGTCCAAATTCACCCCTCCACTTT. It specifies CASSFGPNSPLHF.